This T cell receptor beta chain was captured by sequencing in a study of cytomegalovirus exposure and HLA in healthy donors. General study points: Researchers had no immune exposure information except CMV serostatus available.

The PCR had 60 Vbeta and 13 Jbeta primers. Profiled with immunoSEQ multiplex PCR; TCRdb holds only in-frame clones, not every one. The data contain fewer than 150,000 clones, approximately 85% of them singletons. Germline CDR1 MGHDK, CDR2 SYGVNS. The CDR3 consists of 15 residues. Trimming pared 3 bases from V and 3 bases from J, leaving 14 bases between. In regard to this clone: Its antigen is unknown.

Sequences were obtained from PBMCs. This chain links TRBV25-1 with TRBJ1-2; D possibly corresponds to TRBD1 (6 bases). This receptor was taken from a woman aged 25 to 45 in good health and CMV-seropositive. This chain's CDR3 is CASSDPSGGHYGYTF. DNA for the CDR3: TGTGCCAGCAGTGACCCCTCGGGGGGGCACTATGGCTACACCTTC.